Listed below are T cell receptor beta chains from one sample, sequenced in a study of OX40 agonist ivuxolimab in advanced cancers. Measured with immunoSEQ multiplex PCR; TCRdb has only the in-frame clones, and not every one. The data show about 46,000 clones, around 89% seen once. Sequences were derived from CD4+ or CD8+ T cells sorted from blood, sampled in a trial of the OX40 agonist ivuxolimab. These receptor sequences come from an adult with an advanced solid tumor such as melanoma, head and neck, liver or kidney cancer. The CDR3 runs from the conserved cysteine through the conserved F or W. The order of the fields is D gene, J gene, clone size, V gene, CDR3 DNA, CDR3 protein. A D gene is named only where the DNA matches it firmly. The size field is filled for only some rows; it gives once, few, many or a size class.

D gene: NA
J gene: TRBJ2-1
clone size: NA
V gene: TRBV4-3
CDR3 DNA: TGCGCCAGCAGACAAAACACGGCTCCCTCCTACAATGAGCAGTTCTTC
CDR3 protein: CASRQNTAPSYNEQFF

D gene: NA
J gene: TRBJ2-2
clone size: once
V gene: TRBV29-1
CDR3 DNA: TGCAGCGTGCCCCGGGACGGGGAGCTGTTTTTT
CDR3 protein: CSVPRDGELFF

D gene: TRBD1
J gene: TRBJ2-3
clone size: NA
V gene: TRBV7-9
CDR3 DNA: TGTGCCAGCAGCTTAGCCCGGACAGGGGGCGGAACAGATACGCAGTATTTT
CDR3 protein: CASSLARTGGGTDTQYF

D gene: TRBD1
J gene: TRBJ2-1
clone size: NA
V gene: TRBV7-9
CDR3 DNA: TGTGCCAGCAGAACGACAGGGGAGGTTGAGCAGTTCTTC
CDR3 protein: CASRTTGEVEQFF

D gene: NA
J gene: TRBJ2-2
clone size: once
V gene: TRBV7-9
CDR3 DNA: TGTGCCAGCAGCCCGTTCACCGGGGAGCTGTTTTTT
CDR3 protein: CASSPFTGELFF

D gene: TRBD1
J gene: TRBJ2-5
clone size: NA
V gene: TRBV4-2
CDR3 DNA: TGTGCCAGCAGCCAAGACCCAGGGGGCGTCCAAGAGACCCAGTACTTC
CDR3 protein: CASSQDPGGVQETQYF

D gene: TRBD1
J gene: TRBJ1-3
clone size: NA
V gene: TRBV29-1
CDR3 DNA: TGCAGCGTTGAAGAACCGGGACAGGCGTGGCACTCTGGAAACACCATATATTTT
CDR3 protein: CSVEEPGQAWHSGNTIYF

D gene: NA
J gene: TRBJ2-4
clone size: NA
V gene: TRBV27
CDR3 DNA: TGTGCCAGCAGTAAAACGTCCCCTCTAGAATACAAAAACATTCAGTACTTC
CDR3 protein: CASSKTSPLEYKNIQYF

D gene: TRBD2
J gene: TRBJ2-7
clone size: NA
V gene: TRBV4-3
CDR3 DNA: TGCGCCAGCAGCCAAGAAATGACTAGCGGGTACGAGCAGTACTTC
CDR3 protein: CASSQEMTSGYEQYF

D gene: TRBD2
J gene: TRBJ2-5
clone size: few
V gene: TRBV6-5
CDR3 DNA: TGTGCCAGCAGTTACGCAGCGGGGGGTCAAGAGACCCAGTACTTC
CDR3 protein: CASSYAAGGQETQYF

D gene: NA
J gene: TRBJ2-7
clone size: NA
V gene: TRBV5-4
CDR3 DNA: TGTGCCAGCAGCCCGTACAGGCGTCTCCACGAGCAGTACTTC
CDR3 protein: CASSPYRRLHEQYF

D gene: NA
J gene: TRBJ2-5
clone size: NA
V gene: TRBV5-1
CDR3 DNA: TGCGCCAGCAGCTTGGGCGGGGTGGAGACCCAGTACTTC
CDR3 protein: CASSLGGVETQYF

D gene: NA
J gene: TRBJ1-1
clone size: few
V gene: TRBV9
CDR3 DNA: TGTGCCAGCAGCTCGGACAGCACTGAAGCTTTCTTT
CDR3 protein: CASSSDSTEAFF

D gene: NA
J gene: TRBJ2-7
clone size: NA
V gene: TRBV27
CDR3 DNA: TGTGCCAGCAGTTTATCGCAGGGAGTAGGTGGCGAGCAGTACTTC
CDR3 protein: CASSLSQGVGGEQYF

D gene: TRBD2
J gene: TRBJ2-7
clone size: NA
V gene: TRBV4-3
CDR3 DNA: TGCGCCAGCAGCCAACTGTTCCTAGCGGATTCCTACGAGCAGTACTTC
CDR3 protein: CASSQLFLADSYEQYF

D gene: NA
J gene: TRBJ2-6
clone size: NA
V gene: TRBV9
CDR3 DNA: TGTGCCAGCACCCTTGGCTCTGGGGCCAACGTCCTGACTTTC
CDR3 protein: CASTLGSGANVLTF

D gene: TRBD1
J gene: TRBJ1-1
clone size: NA
V gene: TRBV7-2
CDR3 DNA: TGTGCCAGCAGCCGACAGGGTAATGAAGCTTTCTTT
CDR3 protein: CASSRQGNEAFF

D gene: NA
J gene: TRBJ1-3
clone size: once
V gene: TRBV11-2
CDR3 DNA: TGTCTATGGGGGGGACCTGGAAACACCATATATTTT
CDR3 protein: CLWGGPGNTIYF

D gene: TRBD2
J gene: TRBJ2-3
clone size: NA
V gene: TRBV4-3
CDR3 DNA: TGCGCCAGCAGCCAAGATCAGGGCGGGAGGAACACAGATACGCAGTATTTT
CDR3 protein: CASSQDQGGRNTDTQYF

D gene: NA
J gene: TRBJ2-5
clone size: NA
V gene: TRBV16
CDR3 DNA: TGTGCCAGCAGCCAAAGGGGCACAGTCCAAGAGACCCAGTACTTC
CDR3 protein: CASSQRGTVQETQYF

D gene: TRBD1
J gene: TRBJ1-5
clone size: NA
V gene: TRBV5-6
CDR3 DNA: TGTGCCAGCAGCTTCGGGACAGCTCAATATAGCAATCAGCCCCAGCATTTT
CDR3 protein: CASSFGTAQYSNQPQHF

D gene: NA
J gene: TRBJ2-7
clone size: NA
V gene: TRBV9
CDR3 DNA: TGTGCCAGCAGCGTAGCGAAACAGGGTAACGAGCAGTACTTC
CDR3 protein: CASSVAKQGNEQYF

D gene: NA
J gene: TRBJ1-2
clone size: NA
V gene: TRBV7-6
CDR3 DNA: TGTGCCAGCAGCCACGGGGCGGGGTATGGCTACACCTTC
CDR3 protein: CASSHGAGYGYTF

D gene: TRBD1
J gene: TRBJ2-3
clone size: once
V gene: TRBV11-3
CDR3 DNA: TGTGCCAGCAGCACCGGGACAGGGGTCACAGATACGCAGTATTTT
CDR3 protein: CASSTGTGVTDTQYF

D gene: NA
J gene: TRBJ2-3
clone size: NA
V gene: TRBV30
CDR3 DNA: TGTGCCTGGAGTCGAGTAACTAGCACAGATACGCAGTATTTT
CDR3 protein: CAWSRVTSTDTQYF

D gene: NA
J gene: TRBJ2-5
clone size: NA
V gene: TRBV7-6
CDR3 DNA: TGTGCCAGCAGCCCCCTACAGCGGCCACAAGAGACCCAGTACTTC
CDR3 protein: CASSPLQRPQETQYF

D gene: TRBD2
J gene: TRBJ2-1
clone size: NA
V gene: TRBV4-3
CDR3 DNA: TGCGCCAGCAGCCAAGATCTTGAGACTAGCGGGAGAGGCTCCAATGAGCAGTTCTTC
CDR3 protein: CASSQDLETSGRGSNEQFF

D gene: NA
J gene: TRBJ1-5
clone size: NA
V gene: TRBV15
CDR3 DNA: TGTGCCACCAGCAGTTCCGGACAGCCCCAGCATTTT
CDR3 protein: CATSSSGQPQHF

D gene: NA
J gene: TRBJ2-2
clone size: NA
V gene: TRBV28
CDR3 DNA: TGTGCCAGCAGGATGAACACCGGGGAGCTGTTTTTT
CDR3 protein: CASRMNTGELFF

D gene: NA
J gene: TRBJ2-1
clone size: NA
V gene: TRBV12-5
CDR3 DNA: TGTGCTAGTGCCCCCCGAGAGGTAAGCTCCTACAATGAGCAGTTCTTC
CDR3 protein: CASAPREVSSYNEQFF

D gene: NA
J gene: TRBJ2-3
clone size: once
V gene: TRBV9
CDR3 DNA: TGTGCCAGCAGTGGGAGCGGTAGCACAGATACGCAGTATTTT
CDR3 protein: CASSGSGSTDTQYF

D gene: NA
J gene: TRBJ1-4
clone size: NA
V gene: TRBV5-1
CDR3 DNA: TGCGCCAGCAGCTCTACTTCCGATGAAAAACTGTTTTTT
CDR3 protein: CASSSTSDEKLFF

D gene: TRBD1
J gene: TRBJ1-2
clone size: NA
V gene: TRBV7-2
CDR3 DNA: TGTGCCAGCAGCCAACAGGACAGGGCTAACTATGGCTACACCTTC
CDR3 protein: CASSQQDRANYGYTF

D gene: TRBD2
J gene: TRBJ2-1
clone size: NA
V gene: TRBV30
CDR3 DNA: TGTGCCTGGAGTGCCTTAGCGGGGGGGTACAATGAGCAGTTCTTC
CDR3 protein: CAWSALAGGYNEQFF

D gene: TRBD1
J gene: TRBJ1-1
clone size: NA
V gene: TRBV7-6
CDR3 DNA: TGTGCCAGCAGCTTTAACAGGGGGAACACTGAAGCTTTCTTT
CDR3 protein: CASSFNRGNTEAFF

D gene: NA
J gene: TRBJ1-5
clone size: once
V gene: TRBV4-1
CDR3 DNA: TGCGCCAGCAGCCAAGAAGGGGGAAATCAGCCCCAGCATTTT
CDR3 protein: CASSQEGGNQPQHF

D gene: NA
J gene: TRBJ1-4
clone size: NA
V gene: TRBV2
CDR3 DNA: TGTGCCAGCAGACCCGACAGTGCAACTAATGAAAAACTGTTTTTT
CDR3 protein: CASRPDSATNEKLFF

D gene: TRBD1
J gene: TRBJ2-1
clone size: NA
V gene: TRBV11-3
CDR3 DNA: TGTGCCAGCAGCCAGAAAGGACACAGGGGCCCCTACAATGAGCAGTTCTTC
CDR3 protein: CASSQKGHRGPYNEQFF

D gene: NA
J gene: TRBJ2-7
clone size: NA
V gene: TRBV15
CDR3 DNA: TGTGCCACCAGCAGAGACCGAGGGAGCTCCTACGAGCAGTACTTC
CDR3 protein: CATSRDRGSSYEQYF

D gene: NA
J gene: TRBJ2-7
clone size: once
V gene: TRBV20-1
CDR3 DNA: TGCAGTGCTCGACCGGGCCCGGAGCAGTACTTC
CDR3 protein: CSARPGPEQYF

D gene: NA
J gene: TRBJ1-5
clone size: NA
V gene: TRBV15
CDR3 DNA: TGTGCCACCAGCGGCGACAGAGAACTAAATCAGCCCCAGCATTTT
CDR3 protein: CATSGDRELNQPQHF

D gene: NA
J gene: TRBJ2-1
clone size: NA
V gene: TRBV7-3
CDR3 DNA: TGTGCCAGCAGCTTGACCCAGGGAACCTACAATGAGCAGTTCTTC
CDR3 protein: CASSLTQGTYNEQFF

D gene: TRBD2
J gene: TRBJ2-1
clone size: NA
V gene: TRBV15
CDR3 DNA: TGTGCCACCAGCAGAGATCGGGGAGGGACCTACAATGAGCAGTTCTTC
CDR3 protein: CATSRDRGGTYNEQFF

D gene: NA
J gene: TRBJ1-2
clone size: few
V gene: TRBV7-4
CDR3 DNA: TGTGCCAGCAGTTTATCGGAACAGGAATATTACTATGGCTACACCTTC
CDR3 protein: CASSLSEQEYYYGYTF

D gene: NA
J gene: TRBJ1-5
clone size: NA
V gene: TRBV27
CDR3 DNA: TGTGCCAGCAGTTACTTCGGGAGCAATCAGCCCCAGCATTTT
CDR3 protein: CASSYFGSNQPQHF

D gene: NA
J gene: TRBJ1-4
clone size: NA
V gene: TRBV4-3
CDR3 DNA: TGCGCCAGCAGCCAAGATGGATCGGGCCAGACTAATGAAAAACTGTTTTTT
CDR3 protein: CASSQDGSGQTNEKLFF

D gene: TRBD1
J gene: TRBJ2-5
clone size: NA
V gene: TRBV25-1
CDR3 DNA: TGTGCCAGCAGTGAGCTCTCTACAGGGGACCAAGAGACCCAGTACTTC
CDR3 protein: CASSELSTGDQETQYF

D gene: TRBD1
J gene: TRBJ2-7
clone size: NA
V gene: TRBV7-9
CDR3 DNA: TGTGCCAGCAGCCCACCGGGACAGGGCAGATACGAGCAGTACTTC
CDR3 protein: CASSPPGQGRYEQYF

D gene: NA
J gene: TRBJ1-3
clone size: NA
V gene: TRBV6-1
CDR3 DNA: TGTGCCAGCAGTGAAGCGGGGCCCAGCGCTGGATATTTT
CDR3 protein: CASSEAGPSAGYF